Following are 27 T cell receptor beta chains from one sample sequenced in a study of blood T cells in healthy people across ages. A J-beta primer mix and a sample-barcoded 5' primer were used in a second PCR of roughly 7 to 12 cycles. TCRdb reanalysed the 5' RACE reads using MiXCR and keeps one entry per CDR3 protein. The sample shows 1,800,000 or so distinct CDR3 sequences, 39% of them seen only once. Specimen: blood. The source is a human donor in good health.

This clonotype has a handful of counts. This rearrangement joins TRBV20-1 to TRBJ1-2, with D unresolved. The CDR3 has 12 amino acids. Germline-derived CDR1 and CDR2 are DFQATT and SNEGSKA (reference sequence). V was trimmed by 3 bases and J by 4 bases, leaving 9 bases between them. The CDR3 is CSASPESYGYTF. The CDR3 nucleotides are TGCAGTGCTAGTCCGGAGAGCTATGGCTACACCTTC.

This clonotype was detected once. Relative to the germline gene, one junction end is altered; a read error may explain this. V usage is TRBV6-6 and J usage is TRBJ1-2; D unclear. The CDR3 loop spans 11 amino acids. In germline, CDR1 is MNHNY, CDR2 SVGAGI (reference sequence). The CDR3 loop is CTSSRTYGYTF. The CDR3, as DNA: TGTACCAGCAGTCGCACCTATGGCTACACCTTC.

The V and J genes are TRBV28 and TRBJ2-1, with TRBD2 identical over 9 bases. Germline CDR1 and CDR2: MDHEN and SYDVKM. With 5 bases clipped from V and 0 bases from J, the junction kept 5 bases outside the gene matches. The CDR3 covers 16 residues. The CDR3 protein is CASSLAGYSSYNEQFF. Here the CDR3 DNA reads TGTGCCAGCAGTCTAGCGGGGTACAGCTCCTACAATGAGCAGTTCTTC. Using reference TRBV28 and TRBJ2-1 for the parts outside the CDR3, the full variable domain is DVKVTQSSRYLVKRTGEKVFLECVQDMDHENMFWYRQDPGLGLRLIYFSYDVKMKEKGDIPEGYSVSREKKERFSLILESASTNQTSMYLCASSLAGYSSYNEQFFGPGTRLTVL.

J is TRBJ2-5 and V is TRBV12-3 or TRBV12-4, with 12 bases identical to TRBD1. The CDR3 is 17 amino acids. Trimming at V came to 4 bases and at J to 6 bases, leaving 12 bases not matched to a gene. For the CDR3, the DNA is TGTGCCAGCAGTTCCAAATCGGGGACAGGGGGCATGAAGACCCAGTACTTC. Its translation: CASSSKSGTGGMKTQYF.

The chain uses TRBV7-3 and TRBJ2-3; D is possibly TRBD2 (7 bases). CDR1 and CDR2 from the germline V gene are SGHTA and FQGTGA. V lost 2 bases to trimming and J lost 0 bases, with 12 bases between them. This CDR3 contains 16 residues. The CDR3 loop is CASSLWGGLSTDTQYF. CDR3 sequence (DNA): TGTGCCAGCAGCTTATGGGGGGGGCTAAGCACAGATACGCAGTATTTT.

This clonotype was detected ten times or more. The junction shows a germline mismatch at one end, possibly a read error. The chain links TRBV20-1 to TRBJ2-3; 10 bases line up with TRBD2. This CDR3 is built from 13 residues. CDR1 and CDR2 (germline): DFQATT, SNEGSKA (reference sequence). The CDR3 sequence: CSSSGGGTDTQYF. CDR3 coding DNA: TGCAGTTCTAGCGGGGGTGGCACAGATACGCAGTATTTT.

This clonotype was seen more than once but under ten times. V and J are TRBV7-2 and TRBJ1-1; D might be TRBD1 (6 bases). Trimming pared 5 bases from V and 1 base from J, leaving 11 bases between. This CDR3 contains 14 residues. The germline V gene has CDR1 SGHTA and CDR2 FQGNSA. CDR3 loop: CASSHGGSNTEAFF. CDR3 DNA: TGTGCCAGCAGCCACGGGGGCTCGAACACTGAAGCTTTCTTT.

This clonotype was seen just once. CDR3 residues: CASSPDRVLATNEKLFF. The CDR3 coding sequence is TGTGCCAGCTCACCGGACAGGGTTCTTGCAACTAATGAAAAACTGTTTTTT. The chain combines TRBV18 with TRBJ1-4, with 8 bases aligning to TRBD1. The germline gives CDR1 KGHSH, CDR2 LQKENI. The ends lost 3 bases at V and 0 bases at J; junction bases unmatched: 6. The CDR3 covers 17 residues.

The genes are TRBV19 and TRBJ2-4; perhaps TRBD2 as D (6 bases). V lost 1 base to trimming and J lost 13 bases, with 17 bases between them. The CDR3 contains 14 residues. Looked up from germline, CDR1 is LNHDA and CDR2 is SQIVND (reference sequence). CDR3 residues: CASSIVTRGYQQYF. The CDR3 DNA reads TGTGCCAGTAGTATAGTGACCCGGGGGTATCAGCAGTACTTC.

A few counts support this clonotype. V and J are TRBV4-1 and TRBJ2-1; 7 positions agree with TRBD2. Germline assignment: CDR1 MGHRA and CDR2 YSYEKL. The CDR3 has 16 residues. The ends lost 7 bases at V and 6 bases at J; junction bases unmatched: 15. CDR3 coding DNA: TGCGCCAGCACCCAGGTTCTGGGGGGGTCAATCAATGAGCAGTTCTTC. Protein sequence: CASTQVLGGSINEQFF.

The J gene is TRBJ2-4, the V gene TRBV2; TRBD2 might be the D (5 bases). The V gene's germline CDR1 is SNHLY and CDR2 FYNNEI. This CDR3 region has 11 residues. V lost 11 bases and J lost 8, with 13 bases in between. For the CDR3, the DNA is TGTGCCTGCGGGCAAAAGTACATTCAGTACTTC. Translation gives CACGQKYIQYF.

This clonotype occurred many times. The V and J genes are TRBV24-1 and TRBJ2-3; D is possibly TRBD2 (6 bases). This CDR3 has 15 residues. Looked up from germline, CDR1 is KGHDR and CDR2 is SFDVKD. V gave up 5 bases and J gave up 3 bases, with 14 bases separating them. The chain's CDR3 is CATSGRVDVTDTQYF. DNA of the CDR3: TGTGCCACCAGTGGGAGGGTCGATGTGACAGATACGCAGTATTTT.

The chain carries TRBV7-9 and TRBJ1-2; possible D gene TRBD1, 5 bases. The CDR3 has 13 residues. CDR1 and CDR2 from the germline V gene are SEHNR and FQNEAQ (reference sequence). Between the trimmed V and J ends, which lost 2 bases and 6 bases, there was a span of 10 bases. CDR3 nucleotides: TGTGCCAGCAGCTTAAATCCGGGGCATGGCTACACCTTC. As protein: CASSLNPGHGYTF.

In this sample, this clonotype turned up a few times. The rearrangement links TRBV20-1 to TRBJ1-1; D is perhaps TRBD1 (6 bases). The germline V gene encodes CDR1 DFQATT and CDR2 SNEGSKA (reference sequence). Trimming stripped 3 bases from V and 6 bases from J, with 14 bases between. CDR3 size: 13 residues. The CDR3 is CSARDTGRPEAFF. The CDR3 nucleotides are TGCAGTGCTAGGGATACAGGGCGCCCTGAAGCTTTCTTT.

This clonotype was counted between two and nine times. V and J are TRBV29-1 and TRBJ1-2; the D gene is possibly TRBD1 (5 bases). This CDR3 spans 12 amino acids. Deletions cut 7 bases from V and 4 bases from J, with 13 bases between. Germline CDR1 reads SQVTM; CDR2 reads ANQGSEA. The CDR3 nucleotides are TGCAGCGGTGATGACAGACTCTATGGCTACACCTTC. It yields the protein CSGDDRLYGYTF.

Notes on this clonotype: Given a much more abundant clone one base away, this may be a read error. The chain uses TRBV28 and TRBJ2-7, with TRBD1 as a possible D gene (5 bases). The CDR3 has 16 amino acids. Looked up from germline, CDR1 is MDHEN and CDR2 is SYDVKM. As DNA, the CDR3 is TGTGCCAGCAGTTTATCAGGACACTTTGTGACCTACGGGCAGTACTTC. It encodes CASSLSGHFVTYGQYF.

V is TRBV4-3 and J is TRBJ2-1, with 7 bases that match TRBD2. The CDR3 has 18 amino acids. Trimming at V came to 0 bases and at J to 3 bases, leaving 11 bases not matched to a gene. The germline gives CDR1 LGHNA, CDR2 YSLEER. CDR3 loop: CASSQDRVRLAVYNEQFF. CDR3 DNA sequence: TGCGCCAGCAGCCAAGATAGGGTTCGGCTAGCGGTCTACAATGAGCAGTTCTTC.

In this sample, this clonotype turned up a few times. This sequence joins TRBV7-2 and TRBJ2-7; D gene unclear. The V end was cut by 7 bases, the J end by 2 bases, with 12 bases between. CDR1 and CDR2 from the germline V gene are SGHTA and FQGNSA. The CDR3 covers 13 residues. Here the CDR3 DNA reads TGTGCCAGCACCTTGAGTAGTGCCTACGAGCAGTACTTC. Amino acids: CASTLSSAYEQYF.

This chain uses TRBV7-3 with TRBJ2-1, with 8 bases lining up with TRBD2. Germline-derived CDR1 and CDR2 are SGHTA and FQGTGA. With 8 bases clipped from V and 4 bases from J, the junction kept 4 bases outside the gene matches. The CDR3 spans 13 residues. CDR3 bases: TGTGCCAGCGGGCGGGGGGTTTACAATGAGCAGTTCTTC. It codes for CASGRGVYNEQFF.

V is TRBV16 and J is TRBJ2-3; 7 bases map to TRBD1. The germline V gene encodes CDR1 KGHSY and CDR2 FQNENV. The CDR3 is 16 amino acids. V was pared by 5 bases and J by 4 bases, with 12 bases of the junction left unmatched. CDR3 DNA sequence: TGTGCCAGCAGCACAGGGGCGACACGGCCCCCAGATACGCAGTATTTT. Translation gives CASSTGATRPPDTQYF.

The V call is TRBV29-1, the J call TRBJ2-5; no definite D call. The better agreement between TRBJ2-7 and the DNA end casts doubt on the J call. From germline, CDR1 is SQVTM and CDR2 ANQGSEA. The CDR3 sequence is 12 residues long. The CDR3 loop reads CSVERPSYEQYF. CDR3 DNA sequence: TGCAGCGTAGAACGCCCCAGCTACGAGCAGTACTTC.

This clonotype was detected ten times or more. Germline and junction disagree at one end, which may indicate a read error. The V and J genes are TRBV5-1 and TRBJ2-7; 11 bases line up with TRBD1. CDR3 size: 14 residues. Germline V CDR1 and CDR2: SGHRS, YFSETQ. The CDR3 region has the DNA TGTGCCAGCAGCCTCGGGACAGGGGGTAACGAGCAGTACTTC. This encodes CASSLGTGGNEQYF.

This clonotype was seen at least ten times. V usage is TRBV20-1 and J usage is TRBJ2-1; TRBD1 matches at 9 bases. CDR1 is DFQATT, CDR2 SNEGSKA, per germline (reference sequence). The trim removed 6 bases at V and 6 bases at J, leaving 12 bases unmatched. The CDR3 runs 15 residues. The CDR3 here is CSARNRDRVINEQFF. DNA of the CDR3: TGCAGTGCCAGAAACCGGGACAGGGTTATCAATGAGCAGTTCTTC.

The rearrangement joins TRBV5-1 to TRBJ2-5; possible D gene TRBD1, 5 bases. Per the germline V gene, CDR1 is SGHRS and CDR2 is YFSETQ. The length of the CDR3 is 14 residues. V shed 3 bases and J shed 1 base, with 10 bases lying between them. CDR3 sequence reads: CASSYQGIQETQYF. CDR3 DNA sequence: TGCGCCAGCAGCTATCAGGGAATCCAAGAGACCCAGTACTTC.

Note on this clonotype: The junction does not match germline at one end; this may be a read error. The V and J genes are TRBV9 and TRBJ2-1; TRBD2 agrees at 7 bases. The germline V gene has CDR1 SGDLS and CDR2 YYNGEE. The CDR3 has 16 residues. CDR3 sequence reads: CASSVLRESSYSEQFF. In nucleotides, the CDR3 is TGTGCCAGCAGCGTACTGCGGGAGTCATCCTACAGTGAGCAGTTCTTC.

This sequence joins TRBV28 and TRBJ1-2, with no clear D. Trimming cost V 5 bases and J 8 bases, with 9 bases left between them. Germline CDR1 reads MDHEN; CDR2 reads SYDVKM. The CDR3 totals 11 residues. The CDR3 DNA follows: TGTGCCAGCAGTGGATCGTCGGGCTACACCTTC. Amino acids: CASSGSSGYTF.

This rearrangement joins TRBV10-3 to TRBJ1-2; weak D call: TRBD1 (5 bases). Trimming shortened V by 0 bases and J by 8 bases, and 13 bases separated the two germline ends. Germline V gives CDR1 ENHRY, CDR2 SYGVKD. This CDR3 has 14 amino acids. CDR3 DNA sequence: TGTGCCATCAGTGAGTCGTCAGGGACCGGGGGCTACACCTTC. Protein: CAISESSGTGGYTF.